This is a list of T cell receptor beta chains from one sample in a study of Ad26.COV2.S vaccination and SARS-CoV-2 variants. The protocol was immunoSEQ multiplex PCR, while the TCRdb copy is restricted to in-frame clones and leaves out a portion. Counted here are approximately 500,000 clones, roughly nine tenths occurring once; the ten biggest clones make up around 13%. Specimen: peripheral blood, collected in a trial of Ad26.COV2.S vaccine versus placebo. The receptors here all came from a person between 18 and 65 years old who received the Ad26.COV2.S COVID-19 vaccine or a placebo. Both conserved end residues are part of each CDR3. A D gene is named only where the DNA matches it firmly. Size values are once, few and many counts, or a class for expanded clones, and some rows have none.

12 | TRBJ2-1 | TRBV4-2 | - | - | TGTGCCAGCAGCCAAGAGAACAATGAGCAGTTCTTC | CASSQENNEQFF
15 | TRBJ1-5 | TRBV5-5 | TRBD1 | - | TGTGCCAGCAGCCACATCGGACAGGGCAATCAGCCCCAGCATTTT | CASSHIGQGNQPQHF
14 | TRBJ2-1 | TRBV5-4 | - | once | TGTGCCAGCAGCTTGTCTAGGGTCCCACATGAGCAGTTCTTC | CASSLSRVPHEQFF
16 | TRBJ1-1 | TRBV28 | - | - | TGTGCCAGCAGTTTATGGGACCGGCCCTGGAACACTGAAGCTTTCTTT | CASSLWDRPWNTEAFF
12 | TRBJ1-2 | TRBV9 | - | - | TGTGCCAGCTCTAGTCCCGGCTATGGCTACACCTTC | CASSSPGYGYTF
14 | TRBJ1-5 | TRBV7-2 | - | - | TGTGCCAGCAGCGCCGGACGGCGGGAACTCCCCCAGCATTTT | CASSAGRRELPQHF
18 | TRBJ2-5 | TRBV4-1 | TRBD1 | - | TGCGCCAGCAGCCAAGAGGGTCCCGGGACAGGGTACCAAGAGACCCAGTACTTC | CASSQEGPGTGYQETQYF
15 | TRBJ2-1 | TRBV27 | - | - | TGTGCCAGCAGTCCGAAATTCCGGGCCTCCAATGAGCAGTTCTTC | CASSPKFRASNEQFF
15 | TRBJ2-3 | TRBV7-9 | TRBD2 | once | TGTGCCAGCAGCTTAACTTCGGGAGGCGCAGATACGCAGTATTTT | CASSLTSGGADTQYF
17 | TRBJ2-2 | TRBV3-1/TRBV3-2 | - | - | TGTGCCAGCAGCCATCCCCTCGGGGCGGAGATCACCGGGGAGCTGTTTTTT | CASSHPLGAEITGELFF